These T cell receptor beta chains were read from a single sample in a study of T cell responses to AZD1222 COVID-19 vaccine. Repertoires were generated with immunoSEQ multiplex PCR, while TCRdb's copy carries only in-frame clones and drops some. The sample has roughly 120,000 clones, 94% seen once. Sequencing was performed on peripheral blood, taken on day 0 of AZD1222 vaccination. All receptors come from an adult in good health. The CDR3 runs from the conserved cysteine through the conserved F or W. Each record gives: V gene, D gene, J gene, clone size, CDR3 DNA, CDR3 protein. A D gene is named only where the DNA matches it firmly. Clone size is not always given. Where it is, it says once, few, many or a class for expanded clones.

>TRBV18|.|TRBJ1-1|.
TGTGCCAGCTCACAGACCCGGAACACTGAAGCTTTCTTT
CASSQTRNTEAFF
>TRBV6-5|TRBD2|TRBJ2-3|few
TGTGCCAGCAGTAGGGGACTAGCGGGAGTAGATACGCAGTATTTT
CASSRGLAGVDTQYF
>TRBV11-3|TRBD2|TRBJ2-3|.
TGTGCCAGCAGCTTAGGACTAGCGGGAGAAACAGATACGCAGTATTTT
CASSLGLAGETDTQYF
>TRBV11-3|.|TRBJ2-1|.
TGTGCCAGCAGTTTAGGCCCCTTCAACGTGGAGCAGTTCTTC
CASSLGPFNVEQFF
>TRBV28|TRBD1|TRBJ1-5|.
TGTGCCAGCAGGCTAGGGACAGGGGGTAGCAATCAGCCCCAGCATTTT
CASRLGTGGSNQPQHF
>TRBV27|.|TRBJ2-7|.
TGTGCCAGCAGTGACCGGGCTAGCCTATCCTACGAGCAGTACTTC
CASSDRASLSYEQYF
>TRBV2|.|TRBJ1-3|.
TGTGCCAGCAACAGGGAGGGTACCTCTGGAAACACCATATATTTT
CASNREGTSGNTIYF
>TRBV7-9|TRBD1|TRBJ1-2|.
TGTGCCAGCAGCTTTCAAACAGGGGGCGCAACCTTC
CASSFQTGGATF
>TRBV13|.|TRBJ2-2|.
TGTGCCAGCAGCCCCCAGATAGGAACCGGGGAGCTGTTTTTT
CASSPQIGTGELFF
>TRBV6-2/TRBV6-3|.|TRBJ2-7|.
TGTGCCAGCAGTTACCCCACACCCTACGAGCAGTACTTC
CASSYPTPYEQYF
>TRBV7-8|.|TRBJ2-3|.
TGTGCCAGCAGCTTGGGTGGGGCGGCGTTGGGATCTCCAGATACGCAGTATTTT
CASSLGGAALGSPDTQYF
>TRBV28|.|TRBJ2-7|.
TGTGCCAGCAGTCCAGGCAGCGCTTCGGGCTCCTACGAGCAGTACTTC
CASSPGSASGSYEQYF
>TRBV5-1|.|TRBJ2-7|.
TGCGCCAGCAGCTTGTCTGCAGGGACGGGTTACGAGCAGTACTTC
CASSLSAGTGYEQYF
>TRBV7-9|TRBD1|TRBJ2-7|.
TGTGCCAGCAGCTACGACAGGGTCAACGAGCAGTACTTC
CASSYDRVNEQYF
>TRBV13|TRBD2|TRBJ2-7|.
TGTGCCAGCAGCCACGGGGTCCCTAGCGGAGCCCCATACGAGCAGTACTTC
CASSHGVPSGAPYEQYF
>TRBV5-8|TRBD2|TRBJ2-1|.
TGTGCCAGCAGCTTCGGACTAGCGGGAGGCCGGGTTGAGCAGTTCTTC
CASSFGLAGGRVEQFF
>TRBV5-1|.|TRBJ1-1|.
TGCGCCAGCAGCTTGACCGTGATGAACACTGAAGCTTTCTTT
CASSLTVMNTEAFF
>TRBV5-6|.|TRBJ2-2|.
TGTGCCAGCAGCCCGGGGACCGGGGAGCTGTTTTTT
CASSPGTGELFF
>TRBV14|TRBD1|TRBJ1-1|.
TGTGCCAGCAGCCCGGGGACAGGGGACAATGAAGCTTTCTTT
CASSPGTGDNEAFF
>TRBV28|TRBD1|TRBJ1-2|once
TGTGCCAGCAGCCGGCCCCGACAGGGGAACTATGGCTACACCTTC
CASSRPRQGNYGYTF
>TRBV4-1|.|TRBJ2-5|.
TGCGCCAGCAGCCAGTCAGTCCTGGGTATTCGAGAGACCCAGTACTTC
CASSQSVLGIRETQYF
>TRBV2|.|TRBJ1-1|.
TGTGCCAGCAACCTCGGTTGGACTGAAGCTTTCTTT
CASNLGWTEAFF
>TRBV30|.|TRBJ2-2|.
TGTGCCTGGAGTGTACGTCCCCTAACCGGGGAGCTGTTTTTT
CAWSVRPLTGELFF
>TRBV18|TRBD2|TRBJ2-1|.
TGTGCCAGCCCACCACCGCGGCTAGCGGGGGGCAATGAGCAGTTCTTC
CASPPPRLAGGNEQFF
>TRBV6-5|TRBD1|TRBJ1-2|.
TGTGCCAGCAGTTACTCGAAGGGGGCGTATGGCTACACCTTC
CASSYSKGAYGYTF
>TRBV28|TRBD2|TRBJ2-7|.
TGTGCCAGCAGTCCAGGCGGGAGGGCCCCCCACGAGCAGTACTTC
CASSPGGRAPHEQYF
>TRBV9|TRBD2|TRBJ2-3|once
TGTGCCAGCAGCGTTGGACTAGCGGGACCTAGCACAGATACGCAGTATTTT
CASSVGLAGPSTDTQYF
>TRBV20-1|.|TRBJ1-2|.
TGCAGTGCTAGCGGTGGGGGCCGGGGGCTATTC
CSASGGGRGLF
>TRBV19|TRBD1|TRBJ1-3|.
TGTGCCAGTAGTTCTCGACAGGGAGCTGGAAACACCATATATTTT
CASSSRQGAGNTIYF
>TRBV7-9|.|TRBJ2-5|.
TGTGCCAGCAGCTTAGCTTTTCGGGAGAAAGAGACCCAGTACTTC
CASSLAFREKETQYF
>TRBV9|.|TRBJ2-7|.
TGTGCCAGCAGCGTAGGTGGGGATTCCTACGAGCAGTACTTC
CASSVGGDSYEQYF
>TRBV7-6|.|TRBJ2-5|.
TGTGCCAGCAGCTTAGGGTACCGGGAGACCCAGTACTTC
CASSLGYRETQYF
>TRBV28|.|TRBJ2-1|.
TGTGCCAGCAGAGTTGGGGGCGCGGGGCAGTTCTTC
CASRVGGAGQFF
>TRBV10-1|TRBD2|TRBJ2-1|few
TGCGCCAGCAGGGCGGGACTAGCGGGAGCAGAAGAGCAGTTCTTC
CASRAGLAGAEEQFF
>TRBV28|TRBD1|TRBJ2-2|.
TGTGCCAGCAGTTTGGACAGGGGGAGACTAACCGGGGAGCTGTTTTTT
CASSLDRGRLTGELFF
>TRBV4-3|.|TRBJ2-7|.
TGCGCCAGCAGCTCCACAGTAGGAAGTTCCTACGAGCAGTACTTC
CASSSTVGSSYEQYF
>TRBV30|.|TRBJ1-1|.
TGTGCCTGGAGCGTAGGGTCGGCTGAAGCTTTCTTT
CAWSVGSAEAFF
>TRBV5-4|.|TRBJ1-1|.
TGTGCCAGCAGCAATTTCCTTGTGGGAACTGAAGCTTTCTTT
CASSNFLVGTEAFF
>TRBV30|.|TRBJ2-1|.
TGTGCCTGGTCCGCGGCCGGGACCCAGTTCTTC
CAWSAAGTQFF
>TRBV6-2/TRBV6-3|.|TRBJ1-5|.
TGTGCCAGCAGTTATTGGCCCAAGGGCGGCAATCAGCCCCAGCATTTT
CASSYWPKGGNQPQHF
>TRBV5-1|.|TRBJ2-2|.
TGCGCCAGCAGCGAGGGTCTCGGGGGCACCGGGGAGCTGTTTTTT
CASSEGLGGTGELFF
>TRBV30|.|TRBJ1-2|.
TGTGCCTGGAGTCGGGAGGGTGTGGTAGGATACACCTTC
CAWSREGVVGYTF
>TRBV18|.|TRBJ1-5|.
TGTGCCAGCTCACCACGCGTGTTACTCGATAGCAATCAGCCCCAGCATTTT
CASSPRVLLDSNQPQHF